Sequencing of this T cell receptor (beta chain) was carried out in a study of CD8+CD57+ T cells in acquired aplastic anemia. At the level of the study: Average DNA yield from sorted CD4+ and CD8+ cells was roughly 3.1 ug.

Unmatched junction bases numbered 9, after V lost 5 bases and J lost 14 bases. CDR1 and CDR2 (germline): SEHNR, FQNEAQ (reference sequence). The CDR3 covers 13 residues. Profiling that covered TCR beta VDJ and CDR3 relied on genomic DNA as its template. MiXCR was run by TCRdb on the reads, yielding one entry per CDR3 protein. The top ten hold 45% of the sample, which has fewer than 200,000 distinct CDR3 sequences, just under 65% seen once. The material sequenced was sorted CD4+, CD8+, or CD8+CD57+ T cells (not recorded which) from PBMCs. The TCR was taken from a human donor in good health. The V gene is TRBV7-9, the J gene TRBJ1-5, with 10 bases lining up with TRBD1. The chain's CDR3 is CASSPRDRGHEHF. In nucleotides, the CDR3 is TGTGCCAGCAGCCCCCGGGACAGGGGCCACGAGCATTTT. The whole variable domain, remainder taken from reference TRBV7-9 and TRBJ1-5, is DTGVSQNPRHKITKRGQNVTFRCDPISEHNRLYWYRQTLGQGPEFLTYFQNEAQLEKSRLLSDRFSAERPKGSFSTLEIQRTEQGDSAMYLCASSPRDRGHEHFGDGTRLSIL.